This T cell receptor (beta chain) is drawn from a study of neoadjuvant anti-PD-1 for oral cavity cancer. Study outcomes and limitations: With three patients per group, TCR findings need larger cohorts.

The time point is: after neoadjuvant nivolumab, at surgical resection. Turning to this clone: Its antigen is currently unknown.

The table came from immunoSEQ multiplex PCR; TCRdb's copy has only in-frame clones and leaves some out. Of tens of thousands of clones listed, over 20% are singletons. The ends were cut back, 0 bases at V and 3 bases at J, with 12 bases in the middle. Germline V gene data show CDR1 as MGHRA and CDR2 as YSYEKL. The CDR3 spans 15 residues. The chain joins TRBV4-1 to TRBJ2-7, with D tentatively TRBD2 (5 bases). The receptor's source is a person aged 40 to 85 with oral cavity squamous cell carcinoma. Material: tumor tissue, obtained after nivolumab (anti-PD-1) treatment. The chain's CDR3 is CASSQDRGSLYEQYF. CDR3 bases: TGCGCCAGCAGCCAAGATAGAGGGAGCCTCTACGAGCAGTACTTC.